The present entry profiles one T cell receptor (beta chain) with its context. These data originate in a study of blood T cell repertoires in COVID-19. Study summary: Samples came from the United States, Italy and Spain, spanning acute and convalescent COVID-19. Sources were T cells, B-cell-depleted T cells, or PBMCs; the material itself was cDNA or gDNA.

Study processing details: Estimated nucleated cell counts came from reference gene primer amplification. The table came from immunoSEQ multiplex PCR; TCRdb's copy has only in-frame clones and leaves some out. D and trimming were read from the DNA, whereas the V and J calls and clone size are those reported in that table. The repertoire holds some 96,000 clones, with 70% to 90% as singletons. Trimming removed 4 bases at V and 9 bases at J, with 22 bases between. Germline CDR1 and CDR2: LGHDT and YNNKEL (reference sequence). This CDR3 spans 16 amino acids. The TCR sequence derives from a human donor in a cohort sampled during active COVID-19. V is TRBV3-1 (or the pseudogene TRBV3-2) and J is TRBJ1-5; D is uncertain. Sequencing was carried out using peripheral blood. The CDR3 nucleotides are TGTGCCAGCAGCCCCGATCCACCCGGGGTGGGGAGGCCCCAGCATTTT. It specifies CASSPDPPGVGRPQHF.